The TCR delta chain under discussion was sequenced for a study of gamma-delta T cells after stem cell transplantation. TCRdb used CATT to re-call clones from the RT-PCR reads. The profile shows 5,000 to 7,500 delta-chain clones, 20% to 30% of them singletons. The length of the CDR3 is 23 amino acids, counting both ends. Germline values: CDR1 NSMFDY, CDR2 ISSIKDK. To note about this clone: The DNA is left out, because the CDR3 cannot be placed on it with certainty; the CDR3 is given as TCRdb lists it.

V usage is TRAV29/DV5 and J usage is TRDJ1; TRDD3, the D gene given by the table, was not confirmed from the DNA. This clonotype originated in a human donor. It is not recorded whose cells these are; they may come from a transplant donor. Material for sequencing was gamma-delta T cells. CDR3 loop: CSVLLCSCAALGRIEKYTDKLIF.